This TCR beta chain emerged from a study of cytomegalovirus exposure and HLA in healthy donors. Concerning this clone: Its antigen is unknown.

Study-level findings and limits: Presence/absence analyses supposed approximately even sequencing depth among donors. Later analysis identified a missense DCLRE1C variant that was linked to TCR beta V- and J-gene trimming.

The PCR used 60 Vbeta and 13 Jbeta primers. Clones were sequenced by immunoSEQ multiplex PCR, and TCRdb holds only the in-frame ones, with some missing. This repertoire shows approximately 190,000 clones, around 70% found once; its top ten account for around 3%. The TCR sequence derives from a man aged 40-49 years in good health and CMV-seropositive. The specimen was PBMCs.

Here the CDR3 reads CASSLGGVVADTQYF. CDR3 coding DNA: TGTGCCAGCAGCTTGGGCGGGGTAGTCGCAGATACGCAGTATTTT. The chain has TRBV5-6 and TRBJ2-3; D perhaps matches TRBD2 (6 bases). The ends were cut back, 0 bases at V and 4 bases at J, with 12 bases in the middle. The CDR3 is made up of 15 amino acids. The germline gives CDR1 SGHDT, CDR2 YYEEEE. The complete variable domain, with remaining parts taken from reference TRBV5-6 and TRBJ2-3, reads DAGVTQSPTHLIKTRGQQVTLRCSPKSGHDTVSWYQQALGQGPQFIFQYYEEEERQRGNFPDRFSGHQFPNYSSELNVNALLLGDSALYLCASSLGGVVADTQYFGPGTRLTVL.